This T cell receptor (beta chain) appears in the sequencing data of a study of cytomegalovirus exposure and HLA in healthy donors. General study results and limits: Researchers reported in a later analysis that common viral pathogens appeared linked to several top clusters.

Healthy bone marrow donors made up the cohort. The CDR3 length is 16 residues. The J segment lost 2 bases and the V segment lost 0 bases, leaving 6 bases of the junction unmatched. Germline CDR1 LNHNV, CDR2 YYDKDF (reference sequence). With respect to this clone: What it binds is not known.

13 Jbeta primers and 60 Vbeta primers were used for the PCR. TCRdb's copy holds only in-frame clones and misses some; the assay was immunoSEQ multiplex PCR. This sample's table reports approximately 70,000 clones. The rearrangement links TRBV15 to TRBJ2-7; 8 bases match TRBD1. Sequencing input: PBMCs. The source is a female donor in good health and CMV-seropositive. In DNA form, the CDR3 reads TGTGCCACCAGCAGAGATCATGGCAGGGGGCCCTACGAGCAGTACTTC. Protein sequence: CATSRDHGRGPYEQYF. The variable domain in full, completed from reference TRBV15 and TRBJ2-7, reads DAMVIQNPRYQVTQFGKPVTLSCSQTLNHNVMYWYQQKSSQAPKLLFHYYDKDFNNEADTPDNFQSRRPNTSFCFLDIRSPGLGDTAMYLCATSRDHGRGPYEQYFGPGTRLTVT.